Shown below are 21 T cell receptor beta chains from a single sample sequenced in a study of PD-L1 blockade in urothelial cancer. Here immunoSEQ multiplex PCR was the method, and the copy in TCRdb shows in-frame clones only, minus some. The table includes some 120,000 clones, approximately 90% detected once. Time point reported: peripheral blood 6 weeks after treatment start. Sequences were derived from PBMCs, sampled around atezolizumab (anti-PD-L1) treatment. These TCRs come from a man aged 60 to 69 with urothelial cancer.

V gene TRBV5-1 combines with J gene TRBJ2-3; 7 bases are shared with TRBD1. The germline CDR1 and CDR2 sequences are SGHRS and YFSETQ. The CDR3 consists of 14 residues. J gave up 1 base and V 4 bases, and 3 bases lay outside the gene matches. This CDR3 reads CASSPGTGTDTQYF. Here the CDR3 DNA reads TGCGCCAGCAGCCCCGGGACAGGCACAGATACGCAGTATTTT. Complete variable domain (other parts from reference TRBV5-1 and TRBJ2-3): KAGVTQTPRYLIKTRGQQVTLSCSPISGHRSVSWYQQTPGQGLQFLFEYFSETQRNKGNFPGRFSGRQFSNSRSEMNVSTLELGDSALYLCASSPGTGTDTQYFGPGTRLTVL.

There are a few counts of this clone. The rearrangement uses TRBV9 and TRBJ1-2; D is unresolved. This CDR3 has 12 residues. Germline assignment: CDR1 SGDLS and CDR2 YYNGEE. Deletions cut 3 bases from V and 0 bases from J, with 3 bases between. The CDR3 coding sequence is TGTGCCAGCAGCGCCTCTAACTATGGCTACACCTTC. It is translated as CASSASNYGYTF.

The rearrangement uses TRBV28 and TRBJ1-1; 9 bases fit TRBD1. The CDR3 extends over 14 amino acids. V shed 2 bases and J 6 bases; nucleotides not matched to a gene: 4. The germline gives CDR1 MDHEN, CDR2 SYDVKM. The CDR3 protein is CASSLDRGFSEAFF. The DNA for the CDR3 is TGTGCCAGCAGTTTAGACAGGGGGTTTTCTGAAGCTTTCTTT.

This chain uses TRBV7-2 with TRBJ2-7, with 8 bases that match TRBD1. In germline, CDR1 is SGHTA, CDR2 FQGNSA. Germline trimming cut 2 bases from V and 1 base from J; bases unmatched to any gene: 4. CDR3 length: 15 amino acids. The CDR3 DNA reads TGTGCCAGCAGCTTAAACACAGGGGGTTCCTACGAGCAGTACTTC. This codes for CASSLNTGGSYEQYF.

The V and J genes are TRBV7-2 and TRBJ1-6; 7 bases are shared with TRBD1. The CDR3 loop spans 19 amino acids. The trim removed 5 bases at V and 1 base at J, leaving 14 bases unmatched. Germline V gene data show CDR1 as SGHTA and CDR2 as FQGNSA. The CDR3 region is CASSIGTGTAQSYNSPLHF. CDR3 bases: TGTGCCAGCAGCATAGGAACCGGGACAGCACAATCCTATAATTCACCCCTCCACTTT.

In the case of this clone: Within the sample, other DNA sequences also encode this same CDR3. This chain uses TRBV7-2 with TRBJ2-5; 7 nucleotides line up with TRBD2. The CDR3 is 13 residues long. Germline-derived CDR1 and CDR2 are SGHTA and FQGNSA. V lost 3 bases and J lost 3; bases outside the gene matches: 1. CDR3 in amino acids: CASSFGGKETQYF. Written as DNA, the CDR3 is TGTGCCAGCAGCTTCGGGGGGAAAGAGACCCAGTACTTC.

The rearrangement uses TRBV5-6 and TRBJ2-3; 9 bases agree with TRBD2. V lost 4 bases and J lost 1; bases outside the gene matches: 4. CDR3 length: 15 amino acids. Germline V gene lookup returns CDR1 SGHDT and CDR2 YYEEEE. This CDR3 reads CASSLERGGTDTQYF. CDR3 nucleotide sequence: TGTGCCAGCAGCCTAGAGCGGGGGGGCACAGATACGCAGTATTTT.

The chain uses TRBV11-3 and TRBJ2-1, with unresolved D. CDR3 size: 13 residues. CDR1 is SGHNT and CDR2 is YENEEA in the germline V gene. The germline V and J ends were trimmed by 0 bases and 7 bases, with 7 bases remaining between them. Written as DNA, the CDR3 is TGTGCCAGCAGCTTAGATGTCGCGAATGAGCAGTTCTTC. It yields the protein CASSLDVANEQFF. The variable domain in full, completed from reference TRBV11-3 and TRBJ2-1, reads EAGVVQSPRYKIIEKKQPVAFWCNPISGHNTLYWYLQNLGQGPELLIRYENEEAVDDSQLPKDRFSAERLKGVDSTLKIQPAELGDSAVYLCASSLDVANEQFFGPGTRLTVL.

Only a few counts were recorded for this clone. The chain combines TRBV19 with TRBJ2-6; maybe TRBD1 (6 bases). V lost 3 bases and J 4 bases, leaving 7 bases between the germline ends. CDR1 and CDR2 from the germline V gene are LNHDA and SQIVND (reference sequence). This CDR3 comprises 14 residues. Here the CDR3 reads CASSMGAGANVLTF. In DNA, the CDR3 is TGTGCCAGTAGTATGGGGGCCGGGGCCAACGTCCTGACTTTC.

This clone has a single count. The CDR3 sequence: CASSLETGPGSPLHF. As DNA, the CDR3 is TGTGCCAGCAGCTTAGAAACAGGGCCGGGTTCACCCCTCCACTTT. This rearrangement joins TRBV11-3 to TRBJ1-6; possible D gene TRBD1, 6 bases. Germline-derived CDR1 and CDR2 are SGHNT and YENEEA. This CDR3 has 15 amino acids. Deletions cut 0 bases from V and 9 bases from J, with 12 bases between. The complete variable domain, with remaining parts taken from reference TRBV11-3 and TRBJ1-6, reads EAGVVQSPRYKIIEKKQPVAFWCNPISGHNTLYWYLQNLGQGPELLIRYENEEAVDDSQLPKDRFSAERLKGVDSTLKIQPAELGDSAVYLCASSLETGPGSPLHFGNGTRLTVT.

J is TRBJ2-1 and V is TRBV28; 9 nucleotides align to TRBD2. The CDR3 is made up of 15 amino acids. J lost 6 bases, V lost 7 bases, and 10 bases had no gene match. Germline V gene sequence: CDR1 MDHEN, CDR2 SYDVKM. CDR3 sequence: CASTLEAGGLNEQFF. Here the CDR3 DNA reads TGTGCCAGCACCCTAGAGGCGGGGGGGCTCAATGAGCAGTTCTTC. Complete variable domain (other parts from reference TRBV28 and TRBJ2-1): DVKVTQSSRYLVKRTGEKVFLECVQDMDHENMFWYRQDPGLGLRLIYFSYDVKMKEKGDIPEGYSVSREKKERFSLILESASTNQTSMYLCASTLEAGGLNEQFFGPGTRLTVL.

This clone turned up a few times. CDR3 bases: TGCGCCAGCAGCTTTCAGGGAGGCCAGCCCCAGCATTTT. Amino acids: CASSFQGGQPQHF. The V and J genes are TRBV5-1 and TRBJ1-5; the D gene is possibly TRBD1 (5 bases). The V end was cut by 2 bases, the J end by 7 bases, with 10 bases between. Germline V gene data show CDR1 as SGHRS and CDR2 as YFSETQ. This CDR3 spans 13 amino acids.

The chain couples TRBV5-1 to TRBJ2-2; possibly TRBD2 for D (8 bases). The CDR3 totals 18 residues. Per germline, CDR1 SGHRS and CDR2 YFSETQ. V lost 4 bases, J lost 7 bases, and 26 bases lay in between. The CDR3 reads CASSRQGFQRELNGELFF. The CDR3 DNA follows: TGCGCCAGCAGCAGACAGGGATTCCAGCGGGAGCTCAACGGGGAGCTGTTTTTT.

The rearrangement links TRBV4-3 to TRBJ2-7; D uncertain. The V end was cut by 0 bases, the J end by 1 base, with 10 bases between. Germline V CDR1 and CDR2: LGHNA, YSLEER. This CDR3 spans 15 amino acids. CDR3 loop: CASSQDKDGSYEQYF. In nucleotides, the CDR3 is TGCGCCAGCAGCCAAGACAAAGACGGGTCCTACGAGCAGTACTTC.

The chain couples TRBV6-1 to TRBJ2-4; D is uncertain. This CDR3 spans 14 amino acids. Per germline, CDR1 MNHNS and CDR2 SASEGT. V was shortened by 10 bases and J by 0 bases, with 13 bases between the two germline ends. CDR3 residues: CATTSKIAKNIQYF. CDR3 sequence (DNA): TGTGCCACCACTTCGAAAATAGCCAAAAACATTCAGTACTTC.

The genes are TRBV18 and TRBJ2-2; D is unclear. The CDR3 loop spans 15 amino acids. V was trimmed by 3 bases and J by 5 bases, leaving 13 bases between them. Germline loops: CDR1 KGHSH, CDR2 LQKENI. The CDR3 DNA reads TGTGCCAGCTCACCTGGGCCACTTGAGACCGGGGAGCTGTTTTTT. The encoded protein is CASSPGPLETGELFF.

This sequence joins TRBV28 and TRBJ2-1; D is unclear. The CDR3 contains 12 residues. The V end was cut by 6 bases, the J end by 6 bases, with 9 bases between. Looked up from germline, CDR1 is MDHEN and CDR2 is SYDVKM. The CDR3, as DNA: TGTGCCAGCAGCCTACCTATCAATGAGCAGTTCTTC. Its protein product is CASSLPINEQFF.

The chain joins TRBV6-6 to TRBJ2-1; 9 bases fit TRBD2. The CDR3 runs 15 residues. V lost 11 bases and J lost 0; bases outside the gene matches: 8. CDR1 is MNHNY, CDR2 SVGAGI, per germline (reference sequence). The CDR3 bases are TGTGCCGGGGCCGAAGCGGGGGGCTCCTACAATGAGCAGTTCTTC. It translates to CAGAEAGGSYNEQFF.

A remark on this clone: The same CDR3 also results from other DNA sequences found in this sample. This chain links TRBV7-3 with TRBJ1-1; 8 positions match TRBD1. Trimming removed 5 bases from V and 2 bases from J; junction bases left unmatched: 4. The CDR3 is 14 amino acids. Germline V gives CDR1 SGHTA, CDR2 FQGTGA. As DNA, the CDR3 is TGTGCCAGCAGCCTGACAGGGGTTAACACTGAAGCTTTCTTT. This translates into CASSLTGVNTEAFF.

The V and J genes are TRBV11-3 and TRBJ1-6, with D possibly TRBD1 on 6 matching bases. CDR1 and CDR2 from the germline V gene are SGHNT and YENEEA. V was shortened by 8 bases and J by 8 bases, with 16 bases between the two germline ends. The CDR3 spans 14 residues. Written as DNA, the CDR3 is TGTGCCAGCGGGGGGGGGCAGGATCATTCACCCCTCCACTTT. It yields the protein CASGGGQDHSPLHF. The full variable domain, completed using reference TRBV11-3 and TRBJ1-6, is EAGVVQSPRYKIIEKKQPVAFWCNPISGHNTLYWYLQNLGQGPELLIRYENEEAVDDSQLPKDRFSAERLKGVDSTLKIQPAELGDSAVYLCASGGGQDHSPLHFGNGTRLTVT.

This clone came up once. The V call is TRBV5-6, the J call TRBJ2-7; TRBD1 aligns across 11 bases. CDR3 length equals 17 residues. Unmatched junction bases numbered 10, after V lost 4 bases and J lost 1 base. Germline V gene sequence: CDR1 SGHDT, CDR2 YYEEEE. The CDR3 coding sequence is TGTGCCAGCAGCCTACCGAGGGGACAGGGGGGATCCTACGAGCAGTACTTC. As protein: CASSLPRGQGGSYEQYF. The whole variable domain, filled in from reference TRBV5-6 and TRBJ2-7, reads DAGVTQSPTHLIKTRGQQVTLRCSPKSGHDTVSWYQQALGQGPQFIFQYYEEEERQRGNFPDRFSGHQFPNYSSELNVNALLLGDSALYLCASSLPRGQGGSYEQYFGPGTRLTVT.